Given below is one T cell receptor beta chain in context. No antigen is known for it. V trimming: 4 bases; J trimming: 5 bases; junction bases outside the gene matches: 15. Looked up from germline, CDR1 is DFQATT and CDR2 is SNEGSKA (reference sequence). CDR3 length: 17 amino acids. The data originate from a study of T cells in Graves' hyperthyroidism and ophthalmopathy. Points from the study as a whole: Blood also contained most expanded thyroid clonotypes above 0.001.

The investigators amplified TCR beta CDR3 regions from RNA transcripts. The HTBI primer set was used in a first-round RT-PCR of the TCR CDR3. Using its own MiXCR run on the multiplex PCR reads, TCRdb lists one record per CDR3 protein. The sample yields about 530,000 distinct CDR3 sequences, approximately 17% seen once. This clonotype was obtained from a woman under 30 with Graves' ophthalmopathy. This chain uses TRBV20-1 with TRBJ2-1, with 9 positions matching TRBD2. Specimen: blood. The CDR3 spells CSANDWASGISNNEQFF. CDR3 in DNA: TGCAGTGCTAACGACTGGGCTAGCGGGATATCTAACAATGAGCAGTTCTTC.